The clone carrying this TCR beta chain was seen once. These data originate in a study of blood T cell repertoires in COVID-19. Generated by immunoSEQ multiplex PCR, the TCRdb table keeps only in-frame clones and is missing some. The sample contains some 300,000 clones, roughly nine tenths of which appear only once. CDR1 is KGHSH and CDR2 is LQKENI in the germline V gene. The CDR3 has 14 amino acids. V shed 3 bases and J shed 4 bases, with 12 bases lying between them. Sequenced material: peripheral blood. The TCR sequence derives from a woman aged 30 to 39 with COVID-19, enrolled during active disease. This chain uses TRBV18 with TRBJ1-1, with D unresolved. CDR3 in amino acids: CASSPGSGGTEAFF. Written as DNA, the CDR3 is TGTGCCAGCTCACCCGGGAGTGGCGGCACTGAAGCTTTCTTT.